Shown below are 8 T cell receptor beta chains from a single sample sequenced in a study of T cell clones after liver transplantation. Profiled with immunoSEQ multiplex PCR; TCRdb holds only in-frame clones, not every one. This sample has 95,000 to 110,000 clones, with around 80% found just once. Here the sequenced sample was CD4+ T cells from blood, taken 47 months after liver transplant. The receptors derive from a human patient who received a liver transplant. These T cells may partly come from the graft donor.

The CDR3 DNA is TGTGCCAGCAGGGGGCCGATCCACACTGAAGCTTTCTTT. Translating it yields CASRGPIHTEAFF. The chain employs TRBV25-1 and TRBJ1-1; D possibly corresponds to TRBD1 (5 bases). From germline, CDR1 is MGHDK and CDR2 SYGVNS. This CDR3 comprises 13 residues. Trimming removed 6 bases from V and 3 bases from J, with 11 bases in between. The whole variable domain, filled in from reference TRBV25-1 and TRBJ1-1, reads EADIYQTPRYLVIGTGKKITLECSQTMGHDKMYWYQQDPGMELHLIHYSYGVNSTEKGDLSSESTVSRIRTEHFPLTLESARPSHTSQYLCASRGPIHTEAFFGQGTRLTVV.

This clone has only a few counts. The chain couples TRBV28 to TRBJ2-7; TRBD1 aligns across 8 bases. This CDR3 has 14 residues. Germline V gene sequence: CDR1 MDHEN, CDR2 SYDVKM. V lost 5 bases and J lost 3; bases outside the gene matches: 6. The CDR3 is CASSPTGEVYEQYF. The CDR3 DNA sequence: TGTGCCAGCAGTCCGACAGGGGAGGTCTACGAGCAGTACTTC. The full variable domain, in which reference TRBV28 and TRBJ2-7 provide the parts outside the CDR3, is DVKVTQSSRYLVKRTGEKVFLECVQDMDHENMFWYRQDPGLGLRLIYFSYDVKMKEKGDIPEGYSVSREKKERFSLILESASTNQTSMYLCASSPTGEVYEQYFGPGTRLTVT.

The V gene is TRBV29-1, the J gene TRBJ2-5; 8 bases fit TRBD2. Germline V gives CDR1 SQVTM, CDR2 ANQGSEA. This CDR3 contains 11 residues. J was trimmed by 11 bases and V by 2 bases; bases with no gene match: 4. This chain's CDR3 is CSVETGGVQYF. The CDR3 region has the DNA TGCAGCGTTGAAACGGGGGGGGTTCAGTACTTC.

The chain joins TRBV6-1 to TRBJ2-7, with TRBD1 matching 7 bases. V was pared by 6 bases and J by 3 bases, with 5 bases of the junction left unmatched. Germline CDR1 and CDR2: MNHNS and SASEGT. CDR3 length: 13 amino acids. The CDR3, as DNA: TGTGCCAGCAGGCTCCGGGACAGCTACGAGCAGTACTTC. Translating it yields CASRLRDSYEQYF.

The chain employs TRBV7-2 and TRBJ2-5, with 8 positions matching TRBD2. The germline CDR1 and CDR2 sequences are SGHTA and FQGNSA. This CDR3 region has 15 residues. The V segment lost 1 base and the J segment 5 bases; nucleotides outside the gene matches: 6. DNA for the CDR3: TGTGCCAGCAGCTTAGACGGGAGGGCCCGGGAGACCCAGTACTTC. Encoded protein: CASSLDGRARETQYF.

V and J are TRBV4-2 and TRBJ2-2; D is unresolved. V lost 5 bases and J lost 1, with 8 bases in between. The CDR3 is 14 amino acids. In germline, CDR1 is LGHNA, CDR2 YNFKEQ. The CDR3 is CASSTLMNTGELFF. The CDR3 DNA reads TGTGCCAGCAGCACATTGATGAACACCGGGGAGCTGTTTTTT.

The chain links TRBV5-1 to TRBJ1-2; weak D call: TRBD1 (5 bases). The V end was cut by 0 bases, the J end by 6 bases, with 12 bases between. CDR1 SGHRS and CDR2 YFSETQ come from the germline V gene. CDR3 length: 14 residues. CDR3 DNA sequence: TGCGCCAGCAGCTTGGCCGCAGGGTTGGATGGCTACACCTTC. Translating gives CASSLAAGLDGYTF.

The gene calls are TRBV28 and TRBJ2-1; TRBD1 might be the D (6 bases). Germline loops: CDR1 MDHEN, CDR2 SYDVKM. V was cut by 11 bases and J by 3 bases, with 11 bases left in between. This CDR3 comprises 12 residues. CDR3 coding DNA: TGTGCCGTCCCAGGGGTCTACAATGAGCAGTTCTTC. It yields the protein CAVPGVYNEQFF.